Following are 8 T cell receptor beta chains from one sample sequenced in a study of blood T cell repertoires in COVID-19. Profiling relied on immunoSEQ multiplex PCR, and the TCRdb table lists in-frame clones only, not all of them. The table records 240,000 or so clones, more than 75% of them present only once. Sequencing used peripheral blood. All receptors come from a woman in her 40s who had recovered from COVID-19.

The gene calls are TRBV7-8 and TRBJ2-1, with 8 bases identical to TRBD2. V shed 5 bases and J 9 bases; nucleotides not matched to a gene: 6. Germline CDR1 is SGHVS and CDR2 is FQNEAQ. CDR3 length: 13 residues. CDR3 DNA: TGTGCCAGCAGCCCGGGGGGGGGCGGTGAGCAGTTCTTC. Protein: CASSPGGGGEQFF. Complete variable domain (other parts from reference TRBV7-8 and TRBJ2-1): GAGVSQSPRYKVAKRGQDVALRCDPISGHVSLFWYQQALGQGPEFLTYFQNEAQLDKSGLPSDRFFAERPEGSVSTLKIQRTQQEDSAVYLCASSPGGGGEQFFGPGTRLTVL.

The J gene is TRBJ2-2, the V gene TRBV18; 10 bases align to TRBD2. The length of the CDR3 is 17 residues. V was pared by 2 bases and J by 4 bases, with 7 bases of the junction left unmatched. Germline V gene sequence: CDR1 KGHSH, CDR2 LQKENI. The CDR3 DNA is TGTGCCAGCTCACCAGCTAGCGGGGGCCCGCGCACCGGGGAGCTGTTTTTT. Translated, it gives CASSPASGGPRTGELFF. Based on the CDR3 plus reference TRBV18 and TRBJ2-2, the full variable domain is NAGVMQNPRHLVRRRGQEARLRCSPMKGHSHVYWYRQLPEEGLKFMVYLQKENIIDESGMPKERFSAEFPKEGPSILRIQQVVRGDSAAYFCASSPASGGPRTGELFFGEGSRLTVL.

This chain connects TRBV29-1 to TRBJ2-5, with D perhaps TRBD1 (7 bases). V was cut by 6 bases and J by 5 bases, with 16 bases left in between. CDR3 size: 13 residues. CDR1 SQVTM and CDR2 ANQGSEA come from the germline V gene. The DNA for the CDR3 is TGCAGCGTCATGCAGGGGGGCAGGGAGACCCAGTACTTC. Translating gives CSVMQGGRETQYF.

This clone was seen once. CDR3 DNA sequence: TGTGCCACCAGTGGCGGGAGGGGGGCAGATACGCAGTATTTT. It specifies CATSGGRGADTQYF. The V call is TRBV24-1, the J call TRBJ2-3, with TRBD2 matching over 9 bases. J was trimmed by 4 bases and V by 5 bases; bases with no gene match: 3. The V gene's germline CDR1 is KGHDR and CDR2 SFDVKD. This CDR3 is 14 amino acids long.

The chain employs TRBV5-1 and TRBJ1-4, with D tentatively TRBD1 (6 bases). This CDR3 has 15 residues. Trimming shortened V by 5 bases and J by 2 bases, and 13 bases separated the two germline ends. Per germline, CDR1 SGHRS and CDR2 YFSETQ. The CDR3 protein is CASSGARGTNEKLFF. In DNA, the CDR3 is TGCGCCAGCAGTGGGGCCAGGGGCACTAATGAAAAACTGTTTTTT.

The J gene is TRBJ2-1, the V gene TRBV19; 11 nucleotides line up with TRBD2. Unmatched junction bases numbered 8, after V lost 3 bases and J lost 10 bases. This CDR3 region has 15 residues. Germline V gives CDR1 LNHDA, CDR2 SQIVND (reference sequence). The DNA of the CDR3 is TGTGCCAGTAGTATGGGGGTAGCGGGAGGGGGCGAGCAGTTCTTC. This translates into CASSMGVAGGGEQFF.

This clone appeared a single time. This chain joins TRBV27 and TRBJ2-5, with a tentative D call TRBD2 (5 bases). Germline V gene lookup returns CDR1 MNHEY and CDR2 SMNVEV (reference sequence). CDR3 length equals 14 residues. The V end lost 5 bases, the J end lost 5 bases, and 15 bases lay between the germline ends. The CDR3 spells CASSPLGPGETQYF. In nucleotides, the CDR3 is TGTGCCAGCAGTCCTCTCGGTCCGGGGGAGACCCAGTACTTC.

The chain recombines TRBV7-6 with TRBJ1-4; 8 nucleotides align to TRBD1. This CDR3 is built from 17 residues. The V gene end was trimmed by 5 bases and the J gene end by 7 bases; junction bases not matched to a gene: 15. The V gene's germline CDR1 is SGHVS and CDR2 FNYEAQ. CDR3 nucleotide sequence: TGTGCCAGCAGCCCCGGACAGGGTCGACCGGAGGGTGAAAAACTGTTTTTT. It codes for CASSPGQGRPEGEKLFF. Combining the CDR3 with reference TRBV7-6 and TRBJ1-4 gives the whole variable domain GAGVSQSPRYKVTKRGQDVALRCDPISGHVSLYWYRQALGQGPEFLTYFNYEAQQDKSGLPNDRFSAERPEGSISTLTIQRTEQRDSAMYRCASSPGQGRPEGEKLFFGSGTQLSVL.